The rows below give T cell receptor beta chains drawn from one sample of a study of blood T cell repertoires in COVID-19. Clones were read by immunoSEQ multiplex PCR, and TCRdb kept only the in-frame ones, dropping some. The sample carries about 150,000 clones, around 84% recorded once. The material sequenced was peripheral blood. The receptor set was obtained from a woman in her forties or fifties with acute or convalescent COVID-19. CDR3s include the opening cysteine and the closing phenylalanine or tryptophan. The D gene is left open where the match is weak. Some rows mark clone size as missing; the rest say once, few, many or name a class of expanded clone.

J	D	V	length	size	CDR3	DNA
TRBJ1-2	.	TRBV28	12	.	CASSPLSYGYTF	TGTGCCAGCAGTCCCCTCAGCTATGGCTACACCTTC
TRBJ1-5	TRBD1	TRBV6-6	15	once	CASSQGQGGSQPQHF	TGTGCCAGCAGTCAAGGACAGGGGGGATCTCAGCCCCAGCATTTT
TRBJ2-6	.	TRBV5-1	14	.	CASSQPTGANVLTF	TGCGCCAGCAGCCAACCTACTGGGGCCAACGTCCTGACTTTC
TRBJ1-5	TRBD1	TRBV19	15	.	CASRTTGPSNQPQHF	TGTGCCAGTAGAACGACAGGGCCTAGCAATCAGCCCCAGCATTTT
TRBJ2-5	.	TRBV7-8	12	.	CASSPFQETQYF	TGTGCCAGCAGCCCCTTCCAAGAGACCCAGTACTTC
TRBJ1-6	TRBD1	TRBV7-2	16	.	CASSLFPQGNNSPLHF	TGTGCCAGCAGCTTATTCCCACAGGGGAATAATTCACCCCTCCACTTT
TRBJ2-1	.	TRBV6-5	12	.	CASSSGANEQFF	TGTGCCAGCAGTTCCGGAGCGAATGAGCAGTTCTTC
TRBJ1-6	.	TRBV5-1	18	.	CASSSSGTPRSYNSPLHF	TGCGCCAGCAGCTCTTCCGGGACACCAAGATCCTATAATTCACCCCTCCACTTT
TRBJ2-4	.	TRBV7-2	14	.	CASSSAGTKNIQYF	TGTGCCAGCAGCTCCGCCGGGACCAAAAACATTCAGTACTTC
TRBJ2-7	.	TRBV21-1	15	.	CASSKEGLPLYEQYF	TGTGCCAGCAGCAAAGAGGGGCTACCCCTCTACGAGCAGTACTTC
TRBJ1-5	.	TRBV28	13	.	CASSPDSFRPQHF	TGTGCCAGCAGTCCTGACAGCTTTCGGCCCCAGCATTTT
TRBJ1-5	.	TRBV20-1	14	once	CSASGGFPNQPQHF	TGCAGTGCTAGTGGAGGGTTTCCCAATCAGCCCCAGCATTTT
TRBJ1-5	TRBD1	TRBV7-2	14	once	CASSLWTGPQPQHF	TGTGCCAGCAGCCTCTGGACAGGACCTCAGCCCCAGCATTTT
TRBJ1-5	TRBD1	TRBV12-3/TRBV12-4	13	.	CASSDRVDQPQHF	TGTGCCAGCAGCGACAGGGTCGACCAGCCCCAGCATTTT
TRBJ1-4	TRBD1	TRBV9	14	.	CASSDRTGDEKLFF	TGTGCCAGCAGCGATAGGACAGGGGACGAAAAACTGTTTTTT
TRBJ2-1	.	TRBV12-3/TRBV12-4	13	.	CASSLGGGEKQFF	TGTGCCAGCAGCTTGGGGGGAGGAGAAAAGCAGTTCTTC
TRBJ2-5	.	TRBV7-2	14	.	CASSPTRAQETQYF	TGTGCCAGCAGCCCCACCAGGGCTCAAGAGACCCAGTACTTC
TRBJ2-2	TRBD2	TRBV28	20	.	CASSLGYTRLAPKNTGELFF	TGTGCCAGCAGTTTGGGCTACACCCGACTAGCGCCCAAGAACACCGGGGAGCTGTTTTTT
TRBJ2-7	TRBD1	TRBV25-1	12	.	CATGQGRYEQYF	TGTGCCACTGGACAGGGGCGCTACGAGCAGTACTTC
TRBJ1-2	TRBD1	TRBV2	13	.	CASRADRAYGYTF	TGTGCCAGCAGGGCCGACAGGGCCTATGGCTACACCTTC
TRBJ1-4	TRBD1	TRBV4-2	14	once	CASSQQDRAEKLFF	TGTGCCAGCAGCCAGCAGGACAGGGCTGAAAAACTGTTTTTT
TRBJ1-2	TRBD1	TRBV15	16	.	CATTKTGTYSNYGYTF	TGTGCCACCACCAAGACAGGGACGTATTCTAACTATGGCTACACCTTC